This TCR beta chain was identified during a study of cytomegalovirus exposure and HLA in healthy donors. Study summary: Clustering assigned 81% of the roughly 420 genotyped donors to the Caucasian-associated ancestry cluster.

Germline loops: CDR1 MNHNS, CDR2 SASEGT. The CDR3 spans 15 residues. Trimming took off 7 bases at V and 6 bases at J, with 19 bases between the two ends. Comments on this clone: Its antigen is currently unknown.

The PCR employed 60 Vbeta primers together with 13 Jbeta primers. The table came from immunoSEQ multiplex PCR; TCRdb's copy has only in-frame clones and leaves some out. Of roughly 100,000 clones detected, roughly 80% appear once; the ten largest clones hold around a tenth. Findings and limits, study-wide: Accounts indicate the classifier identified cytomegalovirus status with strong specificity and sensitivity.

Donors were nominally healthy when sampled, though unrecorded immune exposures were likely. The V call is TRBV6-1, the J call TRBJ2-1; a possible D gene is TRBD2 (6 bases). The material sequenced was PBMCs. The receptor was isolated from a male donor in good health and CMV-seropositive. CDR3 amino acids: CASIRLAPGGNEQFF. In DNA, the CDR3 is TGTGCCAGCATCCGTCTAGCGCCAGGCGGCAATGAGCAGTTCTTC.